Detailed here is one T cell receptor (beta chain). Trimming took 3 bases from V and 5 from J; bases not matched to a gene: 5. The germline gives CDR1 SGHDN, CDR2 FVKESK. The length of the CDR3 is 15 residues. Each PCR reaction had synthetic TCR analog templates spiked into it. Data came from immunoSEQ multiplex PCR; TCRdb stores just in-frame clones and leaves some out. The top ten clones hold approximately 2% of a sample with 70,000 to 100,000 clones, over 80% of them seen once. These data belong to a study of PD-L1 blockade in urothelial cancer. The time point here: pretreatment peripheral blood. The clonotype was recovered from a man between 60 and 70 years old with urothelial cancer. This rearrangement joins TRBV14 to TRBJ2-3; 10 bases match TRBD2. The sample consisted of PBMCs, taken around atezolizumab (anti-PD-L1) treatment. CDR3 in amino acids: CASSHTAGGLDTQYF. CDR3 bases: TGTGCCAGCAGCCATACAGCGGGGGGGTTAGATACGCAGTATTTT.